This TCR beta chain was captured by sequencing in a study of T cell responses to AZD1222 COVID-19 vaccine (dated by TCRdb to about 2021). For the wider study: TCR sequencing covered fewer than 250 trial participants: 200 to 220 given two doses of AZD1222 and around 26 given two doses of MenACWY control vaccine. Trial participants were enrolled by age into 18-55, 56-69 and 70-plus year subgroups, with around 150, 28 and 57 TCR-sequenced participants respectively. Study-wide findings and limitations: After two AZD1222 doses, both the breadth and the depth of spike-specific TCRs were significantly higher than at day 0 and than in MenACWY recipients. In the small 56-69-year group, the increase in depth fell short of significance, most likely because of low power. Most participants were white British and females outnumbered males, and the authors suggested that clonal diversity may have been underestimated. The whole spike protein was spanned by vaccine-associated CD4 TCRs, and dominant responses were seen in regions 160-218 and 743-854. Because no day 14 peak-response samples were available, the repertoires could be characterized only after the peak T cell response. Conclusions about previously exposed vaccinees are limited because only 5 or 6 AZD1222 recipients were SARS-CoV-2 seropositive at baseline. Epitopes outside the regions mutated in the B.1.351 and B.1.1.7 variants were reportedly recognized by nearly half of the unique spike-specific TCRs.

Reading from cysteine to phenylalanine, the CDR3 counts 13 amino acids. The read is trimmed to its CDR3 DNA, 39 bases read in frame from base 1. CDR1 MNHEY and CDR2 SVGAGI were looked up in the germline V gene. V loses 5 bases, J loses 6 bases, and the germline ends lie 14 bases apart. The sample's time point label, decoded: about 28 days (+/-7) after the second vaccine dose. AZD1222 recipients whose second dose came at about 4 weeks and those whose second dose came at about 12 weeks were combined into one group, since spike-specific TCR depth and breadth did not differ between the two schedules. Samples from vaccinated people were obtained from the UK trials COV001 and COV002, which included a single-blind randomized controlled phase 2/3 trial of AZD1222 (ChAdOx1 nCoV-19) in healthy adults. For TCRbeta chain sequencing, PBMC samples from trial participants were taken at day 0 and at day 28 after the second dose.

As for this clone: The antigen it binds to is not known. Base qualities are not provided; no much larger clone lies one nucleotide away.

The CDR3 regions of human TCRbeta chains were subjected to immunosequencing. In the source study's methods: Repertoire TCRs were checked for matches against a reference library of SARS-CoV-2-specific TCRs that had been generated using the MIRA antigen-specificity platform. Breadth was defined as the fraction of unique TCRs that were SARS-CoV-2-associated, and depth was defined as the fraction of total T cells that were SARS-CoV-2-associated. Each spike-specific TCR was assigned to its reactive spike region and to a CD4 or CD8 class using the MIRA data. Log10-transformed breadth and depth values were compared by one-way ANOVA with Sidak's multiple comparisons tests. TCRdb retrieved this table from immuneACCESS and kept in-frame rearrangements only. Not all clones are present; in checked studies, unresolved V genes account for under half, and no reason is known for the remainder. V and J calls and clone size are those listed in that table; D and trimming were worked out from the DNA. The sample yields around 150,000 clones; roughly nine tenths were counted once. 1% to 1.5% of the sample comes from the top ten.

The sample was peripheral blood, taken 28 days after the second AZD1222 dose. The chain is assembled from TRBV6-5 and TRBJ2-7; TRBD1 might be the D gene, on 6 matching bases. This TCR was sampled from an adult who received the AZD1222 COVID-19 vaccine. The DNA sequence is as follows: TGTGCCAGCAGTCGGGACAAAGTCCGCGAGCAGTACTTC. Its product reads: CASSRDKVREQYF.